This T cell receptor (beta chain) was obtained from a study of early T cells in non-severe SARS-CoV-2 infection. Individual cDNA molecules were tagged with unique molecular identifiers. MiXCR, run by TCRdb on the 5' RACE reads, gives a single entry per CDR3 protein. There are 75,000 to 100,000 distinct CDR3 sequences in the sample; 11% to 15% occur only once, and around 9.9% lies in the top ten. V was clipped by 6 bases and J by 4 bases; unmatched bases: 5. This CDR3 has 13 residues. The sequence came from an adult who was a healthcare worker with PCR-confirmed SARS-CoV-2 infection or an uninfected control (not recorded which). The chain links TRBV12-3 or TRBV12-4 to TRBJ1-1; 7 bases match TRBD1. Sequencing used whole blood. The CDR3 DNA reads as TGTGCCAGCAGGCAGGGGGTCGGCACTGAAGCTTTCTTT. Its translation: CASRQGVGTEAFF.